The entry that follows covers one TCR beta chain sequence. The target antigen is unknown. Described treatment: oral pan-JAK inhibitor, 5-10 mg twice daily. Those with alopecia areata gave lesional scalp punch biopsies and peripheral blood. Reverse transcription of extracted RNA yielded cDNA, which provided the sequencing template. TCRdb keeps only in-frame clones here, not all; method: immunoSEQ multiplex PCR. The sample holds approximately 210,000 clones, 60% seen once. This specimen belongs to a study of CD8+ T cells in alopecia areata. Study-level information: Twice a day, 5 to 10 mg of oral tofacitinib was administered to treated patients.

Study-wide findings and caveats: A great number of expanded lesional clones endured in scalp and blood during tofacitinib. Scalp samples also contribute reads from the resident alphabeta T cells found in normal skin.

The TCR originated in a human donor with alopecia areata. Here the sequenced sample was CD4+ T cells sorted from blood, taken at week 24, from a patient treated with tofacitinib.

The CDR3 nucleotides are TGTGCCACCTCGGGACAGGGTTACAATGAGCAGTTCTTC. Its protein is CATSGQGYNEQFF. The V gene is TRBV15, the J gene TRBJ2-1; TRBD1 agrees at 9 bases. The CDR3 has 13 amino acids. Trimming removed 8 bases from V and 4 bases from J; junction bases left unmatched: 3. Germline loops: CDR1 LNHNV, CDR2 YYDKDF (reference sequence).